This T cell receptor (beta chain) comes out of a study of blood T cell repertoires in COVID-19. Germline V gives CDR1 SEHNR, CDR2 FQNEAQ (reference sequence). This CDR3 contains 13 residues. Trimming removed 4 bases from V and 6 bases from J; junction bases left unmatched: 6. How the authors handled the data: Reference gene primer amplification yielded estimated nucleated cell counts. The assay was immunoSEQ multiplex PCR, and TCRdb's table has in-frame clones only and misses some. V and J calls and clone size are as listed in that table; D and trimming were resolved from the DNA. The sample includes more than 140,000 clones, about four fifths of them seen just once.

The chain couples TRBV7-9 to TRBJ2-7; 7 bases map to TRBD2. The sample was peripheral blood. The receptor was derived from a human donor in a cohort sampled during active COVID-19. CDR3 sequence: CASSSDWGGEQYF. CDR3 coding DNA: TGTGCCAGCAGCTCAGACTGGGGGGGCGAGCAGTACTTC.